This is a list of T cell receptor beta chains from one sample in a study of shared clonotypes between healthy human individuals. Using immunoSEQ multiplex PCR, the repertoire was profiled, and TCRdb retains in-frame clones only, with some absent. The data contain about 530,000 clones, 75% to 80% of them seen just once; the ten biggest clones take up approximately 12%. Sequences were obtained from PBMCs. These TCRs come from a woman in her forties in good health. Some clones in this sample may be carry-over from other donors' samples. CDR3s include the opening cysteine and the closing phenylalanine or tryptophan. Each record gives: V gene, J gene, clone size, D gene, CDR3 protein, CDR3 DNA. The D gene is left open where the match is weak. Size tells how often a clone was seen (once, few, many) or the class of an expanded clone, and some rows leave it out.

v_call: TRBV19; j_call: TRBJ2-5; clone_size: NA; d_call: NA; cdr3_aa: CASSIRGGVQETQYF; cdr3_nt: TGTGCCAGTAGTATTCGAGGGGGGGTCCAAGAGACCCAGTACTTC
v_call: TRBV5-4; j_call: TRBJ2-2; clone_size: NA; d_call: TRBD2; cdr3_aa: CASSLAGGSNTGELFF; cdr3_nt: TGTGCCAGCAGCTTAGCGGGAGGGAGCAACACCGGGGAGCTGTTTTTT
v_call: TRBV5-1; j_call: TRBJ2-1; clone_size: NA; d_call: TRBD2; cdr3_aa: CASSFTSGSGYNEQFF; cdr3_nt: TGCGCCAGCAGCTTCACTAGCGGGAGCGGGTACAATGAGCAGTTCTTC
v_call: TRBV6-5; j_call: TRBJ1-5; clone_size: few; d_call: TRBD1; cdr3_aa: CASSYSGQGGMPQHF; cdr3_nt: TGTGCCAGCAGTTACTCTGGACAGGGAGGCATGCCCCAGCATTTT
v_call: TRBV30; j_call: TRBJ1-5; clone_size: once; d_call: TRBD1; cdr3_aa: CAWRGTGGGNQPQHF; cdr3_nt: TGTGCCTGGAGGGGAACAGGGGGGGGCAATCAGCCCCAGCATTTT
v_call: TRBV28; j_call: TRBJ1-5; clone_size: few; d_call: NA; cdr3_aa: CASRPPLRQPQHF; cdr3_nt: TGTGCCAGCAGGCCCCCCTTGCGGCAGCCCCAGCATTTT
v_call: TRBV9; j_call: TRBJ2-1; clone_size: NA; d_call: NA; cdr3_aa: CASSVEEGAWNEQFF; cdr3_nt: TGTGCCAGCAGCGTAGAGGAGGGGGCCTGGAATGAGCAGTTCTTC
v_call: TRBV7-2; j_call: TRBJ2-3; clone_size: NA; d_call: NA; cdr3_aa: CASSFTERDTQYF; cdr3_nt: TGTGCCAGCAGCTTCACCGAGCGGGATACGCAGTATTTT
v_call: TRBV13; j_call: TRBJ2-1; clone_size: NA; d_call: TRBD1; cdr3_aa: CASSLSPGGNEQFF; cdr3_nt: TGTGCCAGCAGCTTAAGCCCAGGGGGCAATGAGCAGTTCTTC
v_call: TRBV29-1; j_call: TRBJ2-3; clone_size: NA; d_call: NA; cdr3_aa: CSVEPSTDTQYF; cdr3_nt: TGCAGCGTTGAACCCAGCACAGATACGCAGTATTTT
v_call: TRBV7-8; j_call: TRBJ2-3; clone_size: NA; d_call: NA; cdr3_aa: CASSPELQAADTQYF; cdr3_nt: TGTGCCAGCAGCCCGGAGCTCCAGGCCGCAGATACGCAGTATTTT
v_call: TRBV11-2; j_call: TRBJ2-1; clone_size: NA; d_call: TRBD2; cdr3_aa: CASSFRLAGGYNEQFF; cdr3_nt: TGTGCCAGCAGCTTTCGGTTAGCGGGAGGCTACAATGAGCAGTTCTTC
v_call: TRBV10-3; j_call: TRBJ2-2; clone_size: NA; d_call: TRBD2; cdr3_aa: CAISESSGRADGELFF; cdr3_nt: TGTGCCATCAGTGAGAGTAGCGGGAGGGCAGACGGGGAGCTGTTTTTT
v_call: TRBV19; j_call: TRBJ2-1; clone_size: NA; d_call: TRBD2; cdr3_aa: CASSGLAGGVGYNEQFF; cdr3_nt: TGTGCCAGTTCGGGACTAGCGGGAGGCGTTGGGTACAATGAGCAGTTCTTC
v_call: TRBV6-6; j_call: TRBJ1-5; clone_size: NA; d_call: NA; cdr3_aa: CASSRYSNQPQHF; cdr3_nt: TGTGCCAGCAGTAGATATAGCAATCAGCCCCAGCATTTT
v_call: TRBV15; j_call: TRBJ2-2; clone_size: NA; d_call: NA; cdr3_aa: CATSRETDSNTGELFF; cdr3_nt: TGTGCCACCAGCAGAGAGACAGATTCGAACACCGGGGAGCTGTTTTTT
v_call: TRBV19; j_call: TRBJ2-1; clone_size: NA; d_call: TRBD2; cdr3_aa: CASTGKGRAFDNEQFF; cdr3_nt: TGTGCCAGTACGGGTAAGGGGAGGGCTTTTGACAATGAGCAGTTCTTC
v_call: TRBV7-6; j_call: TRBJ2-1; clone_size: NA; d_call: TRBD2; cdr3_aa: CASRGLAGGYNEQFF; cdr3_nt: TGTGCCAGCCGGGGGCTAGCGGGGGGATACAATGAGCAGTTCTTC
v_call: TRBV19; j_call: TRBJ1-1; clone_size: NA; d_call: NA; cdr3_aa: CASSTWDMNTEAFF; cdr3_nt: TGTGCCAGTAGTACTTGGGACATGAACACTGAAGCTTTCTTT
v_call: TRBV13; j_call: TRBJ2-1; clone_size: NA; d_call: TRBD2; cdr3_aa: CASSLGGRARGEQFF; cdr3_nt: TGTGCCAGCAGCTTAGGCGGGAGGGCCAGGGGTGAGCAGTTCTTC
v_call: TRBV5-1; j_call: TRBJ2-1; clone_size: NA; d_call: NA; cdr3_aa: CASSDAGMGEQFF; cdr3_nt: TGCGCCAGCAGCGATGCAGGGATGGGAGAGCAGTTCTTC
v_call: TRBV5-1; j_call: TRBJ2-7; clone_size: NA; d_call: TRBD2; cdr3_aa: CASTYGTSGGYEQYF; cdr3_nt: TGCGCCAGCACATACGGGACTAGCGGAGGTTACGAGCAGTACTTC
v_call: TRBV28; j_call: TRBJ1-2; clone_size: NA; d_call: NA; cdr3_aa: CASSLRANYGYTF; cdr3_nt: TGTGCCAGCAGTTTGCGTGCTAACTATGGCTACACCTTC
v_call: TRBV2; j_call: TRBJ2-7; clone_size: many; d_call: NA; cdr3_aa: CASSAQGPPYEQYF; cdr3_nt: TGTGCCAGCAGCGCCCAGGGTCCCCCCTACGAGCAGTACTTC
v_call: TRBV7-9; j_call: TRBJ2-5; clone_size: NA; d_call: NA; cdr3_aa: CASSLFVTEQETQYF; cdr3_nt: TGTGCCAGCAGCTTATTTGTGACGGAACAAGAGACCCAGTACTTC
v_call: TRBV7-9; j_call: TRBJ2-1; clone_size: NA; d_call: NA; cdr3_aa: CASSSPKTSSYNEQFF; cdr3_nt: TGTGCCAGCAGCTCCCCAAAGACGAGCTCCTACAATGAGCAGTTCTTC
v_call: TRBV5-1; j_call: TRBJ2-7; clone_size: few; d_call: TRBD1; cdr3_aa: CASSITGTGEREQYF; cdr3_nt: TGCGCCAGCAGCATTACCGGGACAGGGGAGAGAGAGCAGTACTTC
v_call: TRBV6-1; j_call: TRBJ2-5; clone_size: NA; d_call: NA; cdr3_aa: CASSVAYQETQYF; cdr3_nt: TGTGCCAGCAGTGTAGCGTACCAAGAGACCCAGTACTTC
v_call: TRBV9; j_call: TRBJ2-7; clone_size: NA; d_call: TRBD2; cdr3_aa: CASSRTGLAGSNEQYF; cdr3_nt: TGTGCCAGCAGCCGAACAGGACTAGCGGGATCAAACGAGCAGTACTTC
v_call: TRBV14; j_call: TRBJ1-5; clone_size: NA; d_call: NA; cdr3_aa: CASSQGSNQPQHF; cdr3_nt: TGTGCCAGCAGCCAGGGTAGCAATCAGCCCCAGCATTTT
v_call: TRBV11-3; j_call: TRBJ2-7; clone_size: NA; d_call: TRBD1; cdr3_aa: CASSLGTGNTYEQYF; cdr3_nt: TGTGCCAGCAGCCTTGGGACAGGGAACACCTACGAGCAGTACTTC
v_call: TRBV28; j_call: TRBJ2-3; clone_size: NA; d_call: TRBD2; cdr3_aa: CASSLGSLWREGTDTQYF; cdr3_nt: TGTGCCAGCAGTTTAGGGTCTTTGTGGCGGGAGGGCACAGATACGCAGTATTTT
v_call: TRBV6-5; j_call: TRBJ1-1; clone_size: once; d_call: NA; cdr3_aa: CASSPPGPTEAFF; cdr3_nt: TGTGCCAGCAGTCCGCCAGGGCCCACTGAAGCTTTCTTT
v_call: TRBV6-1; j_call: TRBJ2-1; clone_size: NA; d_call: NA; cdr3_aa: CASTWRGVSYNEQFF; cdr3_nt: TGTGCCAGCACCTGGAGGGGGGTGTCCTACAATGAGCAGTTCTTC
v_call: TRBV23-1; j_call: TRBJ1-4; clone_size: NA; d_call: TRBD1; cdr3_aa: CASTTGQGVEKLFF; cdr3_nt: TGCGCCAGCACCACGGGACAGGGGGTTGAAAAACTGTTTTTT
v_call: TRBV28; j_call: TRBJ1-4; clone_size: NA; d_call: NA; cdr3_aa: CASSRRGGGEKLFF; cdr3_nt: TGTGCCAGCAGCCGGAGGGGGGGAGGCGAAAAACTGTTTTTT
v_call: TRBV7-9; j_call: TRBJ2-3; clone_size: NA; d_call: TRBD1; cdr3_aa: CASSVTGGRTQYF; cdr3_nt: TGTGCCAGCAGCGTAACAGGGGGGAGAACGCAGTATTTT